This TCR beta chain was documented in a study of blood T cell repertoires in COVID-19. Study at large: Whether acute or convalescent, the COVID-19 samples came from the United States, Italy and Spain. Sample material is recorded as cDNA or gDNA derived from T cells, B-cell-depleted T cells, or PBMCs.

In the original processing: For nucleated cells, counts were estimated from reference gene primer amplification. TCRdb's copy holds only in-frame clones and misses some; the assay was immunoSEQ multiplex PCR. D and trimming were read from the DNA, whereas the V and J calls and clone size are those reported in that table. The table has 65,000 to 80,000 clones, 75% to 90% seen once; the top ten hold about 11%. Trimming removed 5 bases from V and 5 bases from J, with 14 bases in between. CDR3 size: 14 residues. From germline, CDR1 is SGHTA and CDR2 FQGNSA. The chain recombines TRBV7-2 with TRBJ2-3; weak D call: TRBD2 (7 bases). The sequenced sample consisted of peripheral blood. The receptor's source is a human donor in a cohort sampled during active COVID-19. For the CDR3, the DNA is TGTGCCAGCAGCCCTGCGGGGGCTGGAGATACGCAGTATTTT. Translated, it gives CASSPAGAGDTQYF.